Listed here is a single T cell receptor (beta chain). This clone showed up just a few times. Its binding antigen is unknown. No base-level quality is on record; no much larger clone is a single base apart. All of the isolated RNA was reverse transcribed with the High Capacity cDNA Reverse Transcription Kit, so expressed TCRB transcripts were sequenced. Deep immunoSEQ sequencing was performed on naive, central memory and regulatory T cell samples, with an average of roughly 3.6 million total reads per sample. Sorted cells were lysed in RLT buffer, and RNA was extracted using DNase-treated RNeasy Micro or Mini kits according to cell number. To prevent cross-contamination, every cell subset was processed on its own, while patient and healthy donor samples were processed together. The immunoSEQ multiplex PCR was used to amplify TCRB sequences from cDNA, generating 87-bp fragments that spanned the CDR3 region. Sequencing of the amplicons was performed on the Illumina HiSeq platform. The paper's processing steps were these. Synthetic template baselines were used to correct PCR bias computationally, reads within Hamming distance 2 were collapsed together, and singletons that could not be merged were discarded. Reads were aligned to IMGT to assign V, D and J genes, CDR3 length, and insertions or deletions at six rearrangement sites. Within each subset, clonotype counts were normalized to sorted cell number, and only after that were true diversity and Gini coefficients computed with the tcR R package. The overlap coefficient, calculated on TCRB nucleotide sequences, was used to measure repertoire sharing. Here the immuneACCESS table is served through TCRdb, limited to in-frame sequences with V and J called. Missing clones are a known gap in these copies; in checked studies unresolved V genes cover under half, and the rest lacks a known reason. D and trimming were read from the DNA, whereas the V and J calls and clone size are those reported in that table. The table for this sample lists tens of thousands of clones; roughly 41% of them were counted only once. The biggest ten clones account for roughly 1.4% of the sample.

V loses 0 bases, J loses 0 bases, and the germline ends lie 11 bases apart. From the germline V gene, CDR1 is LGHNA and CDR2 is YSLEER. The CDR3 measures 16 amino acids from cysteine to phenylalanine. Only the CDR3 DNA is retained, 48 bases long and in frame from the first base. Each donor gave one peripheral blood draw, averaging roughly 100 mL, which was collected into heparinised tubes. A BD FACSAria II was used to sort naive, central memory, regulatory and stem cell-like memory CD4+ T cells with a panel that included CD45RO, CCR7, CD25, CD127, CD95 and CD27. A purity above 98% was achieved for all sorted populations. PBMCs were isolated right away by Lymphoprep density gradient centrifugation and were stained directly, without culture. Samples were stained and sorted in pairs, with one healthy donor and one patient per experiment, so that batch effects were minimized. This entry comes from a study of beta chain features in type 1 diabetes (dated by TCRdb to between 2017 and 2018). For context, the study as a whole: Mean age, gender distribution, total cell number and subset yield were not different between patients and healthy donors. Whereas all 28 donors provided naive and central memory subsets, regulatory and stem cell-like memory subsets were isolated from just 8 patients and roughly 8 healthy donors. The study compared TCRB repertoires of sorted circulating CD4+ T cell subsets between recently diagnosed type 1 diabetes patients and matched healthy donors. A total of roughly 100 million sorted cells were examined across all samples, and the number of cells per subset was strongly correlated with RNA yield.

Study-wide conclusions, independent of this receptor: Naive, central memory and regulatory TCRB repertoires appeared to be more similar among patients than among healthy donors. PCR may preferentially amplify shorter templates, but because patient and control samples were amplified and corrected together, any resulting skew would affect both groups equally. Because small numbers of individuals were included in the HLA sub-analyses, any influence of HLA type on TCRB rearrangement was left unresolved. At VDJ recombination sites, type 1 diabetes patients had fewer insertions and more deleted nucleotides, which implies abnormalities in thymic rearrangement. Sequencing cDNA rather than genomic DNA could over-represent highly expressing activated cells, although activation and CD3 levels did not differ between groups. Type 1 diabetes patients showed a moderate but significant shortening of TCRB CDR3 length in all four CD4+ subsets.

The rearrangement joined TRBV4-3 to TRBJ1-1; the D segment cannot be called with confidence. The sample comprised Tregs from blood. Read against the paper, the sample's cell subset or site label means: regulatory CD4+ T cells. This receptor was identified in a man aged 25-45 years with type 1 diabetes. The bases read TGCGCCAGCAGCCAAGAAAAGGACGGGGTGAACACTGAAGCTTTCTTT. Translation gives CASSQEKDGVNTEAFF.